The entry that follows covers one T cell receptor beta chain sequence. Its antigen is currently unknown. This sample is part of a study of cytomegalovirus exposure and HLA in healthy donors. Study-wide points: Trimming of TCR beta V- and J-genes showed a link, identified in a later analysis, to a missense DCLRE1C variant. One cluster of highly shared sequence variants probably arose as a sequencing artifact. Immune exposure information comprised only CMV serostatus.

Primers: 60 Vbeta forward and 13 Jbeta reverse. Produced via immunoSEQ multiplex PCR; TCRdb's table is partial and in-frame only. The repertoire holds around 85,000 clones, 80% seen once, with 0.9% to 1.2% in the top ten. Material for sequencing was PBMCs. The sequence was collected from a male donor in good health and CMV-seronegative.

The CDR3 nucleotides are TGTGCCAGCAGCTTGGAAGCTAGCGGGAGTGCGGCGCAGAATGAGCAGTTCTTC. It encodes CASSLEASGSAAQNEQFF. The chain employs TRBV5-4 and TRBJ2-1; 10 nucleotides line up with TRBD2. Germline CDR1 and CDR2: SGHNT and YYREEE (reference sequence). CDR3 size: 18 residues. The V segment lost 0 bases and the J segment 7 bases; nucleotides outside the gene matches: 13.